These T cell receptor beta chains were read from a single sample in a study of T and B cells in COVID-19 patients. In TCRdb, the multiplex PCR reads were re-called with MiXCR into one record per CDR3 protein. The data hold more than 15,000 distinct CDR3 sequences, with 35% to 40% observed a single time. Sequencing was done on a sample of blood. These receptors all come from a human donor with active COVID-19. CDR3s include the opening cysteine and the closing phenylalanine or tryptophan. A D gene is named only where the DNA matches it firmly. Size is omitted from some rows. Given values are once, few, many or a class for expanded clones.

j_gene,v_gene,abundance,d_gene,CDR3nt,CDR3aa
TRBJ2-5,TRBV11-1,medium-sized,TRBD1,TGTGCCAGCAGCTTGAGAACAGGGGGCGTTGAGACCCAGTACTTC,CASSLRTGGVETQYF
TRBJ2-5,TRBV5-4,-,-,TGTGCCAGCAGCCGGGCGTCACAAGAGACCCAGTACTTC,CASSRASQETQYF
TRBJ2-3,TRBV6-1,-,TRBD1,TGTGCCAGCATAGACAGGGGCAACACAGATACGCAGTATTTT,CASIDRGNTDTQYF
TRBJ2-3,TRBV7-2,once,TRBD2,TGTGCCAGCAGCATGCTAGCGGGGGGTATAGATACGCAGTATTTT,CASSMLAGGIDTQYF
TRBJ1-2,TRBV10-3,few,TRBD1,TGTGCCATCAGCCCGGGACAGGGCGGGGGAAATTATGGCTACACCTTC,CAISPGQGGGNYGYTF
TRBJ2-3,TRBV13,medium-sized,-,TGTGCCAGCAGCGCCCCGGGAGATACGCAGTATTTT,CASSAPGDTQYF
TRBJ1-4,TRBV13,few,-,TGTGCCAGCAGCTTAGGCGAGATGGCTAATGAAAAACTGTTTTTT,CASSLGEMANEKLFF
TRBJ2-2,TRBV18,few,TRBD2,TGTGCCAGCTCACCTTCGGGAGGCACCACCGGGGAGCTGTTTTTT,CASSPSGGTTGELFF
TRBJ1-6,TRBV7-9,-,TRBD1,TGTGCCAGCAGCGACCCGACAGGGGCGGATTCACCCCTCCACTTT,CASSDPTGADSPLHF
TRBJ2-3,TRBV24-1,few,-,TGTGCCACCAGTGACCCGGGAGATAGCACAGATACGCAGTATTTT,CATSDPGDSTDTQYF
TRBJ1-4,TRBV27,few,-,TGTGCCAGCAGTTTATCTGGGCGGAATGAAAAACTGTTTTTT,CASSLSGRNEKLFF